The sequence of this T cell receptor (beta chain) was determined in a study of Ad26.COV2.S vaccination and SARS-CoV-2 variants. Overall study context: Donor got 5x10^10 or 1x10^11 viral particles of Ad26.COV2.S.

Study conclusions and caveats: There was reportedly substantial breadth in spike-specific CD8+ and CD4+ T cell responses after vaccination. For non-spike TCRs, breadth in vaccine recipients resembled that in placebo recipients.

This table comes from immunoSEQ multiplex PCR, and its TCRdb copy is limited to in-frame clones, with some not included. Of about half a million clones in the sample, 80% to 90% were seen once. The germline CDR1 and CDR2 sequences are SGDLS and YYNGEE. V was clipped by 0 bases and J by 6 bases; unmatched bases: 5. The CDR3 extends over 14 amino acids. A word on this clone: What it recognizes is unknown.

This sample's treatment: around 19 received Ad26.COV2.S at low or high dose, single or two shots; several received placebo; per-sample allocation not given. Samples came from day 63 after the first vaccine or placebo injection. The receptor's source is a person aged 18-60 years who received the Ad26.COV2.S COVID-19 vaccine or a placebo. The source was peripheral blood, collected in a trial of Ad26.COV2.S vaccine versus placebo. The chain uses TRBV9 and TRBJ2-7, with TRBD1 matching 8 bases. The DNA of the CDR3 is TGTGCCAGCAGCGTAGCACAGGGGGTGGGCGAGCAGTACTTC. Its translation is CASSVAQGVGEQYF.